This T cell receptor (beta chain) was identified during a study of regulatory T cells in long-lasting Graves disease. Study-wide points: Patients with persistent disease showed a bias toward TRBV28, TRBJ1-2 and TRBJ2-5.

Noted time point: newly diagnosed GD, antithyroid drugs for less than 3 months. PBMC RNA served as the TCR library source. Relying on iRepertoire HTBI primers and Arm-PCR of CDR3 regions, the team built TCR beta libraries. TCRdb reprocessed the multiplex PCR reads via MiXCR and lists one record per CDR3 protein. This table holds about 440,000 distinct CDR3 sequences, about 15% found once. This CDR3 is built from 12 residues. Trimming took off 3 bases at V and 7 bases at J, with 7 bases between the two ends. Germline V CDR1 and CDR2: MNHNS, SASEGT. With regard to this clonotype: As yet, its antigen is unknown.

The same sample was also used in a study of T cells in Graves' hyperthyroidism and ophthalmopathy.

The TCR comes from a woman younger than 45 with Graves disease. The sequenced sample was peripheral blood mononuclear cells (PBMCs), obtained at new diagnosis, from a patient treated with antithyroid drugs. The V and J genes are TRBV6-1 and TRBJ2-4; TRBD2 is a possible D gene (6 bases). CDR3 DNA: TGTGCCAGCAGTGAGACTAGGAACATTCAGTACTTC. It encodes CASSETRNIQYF.